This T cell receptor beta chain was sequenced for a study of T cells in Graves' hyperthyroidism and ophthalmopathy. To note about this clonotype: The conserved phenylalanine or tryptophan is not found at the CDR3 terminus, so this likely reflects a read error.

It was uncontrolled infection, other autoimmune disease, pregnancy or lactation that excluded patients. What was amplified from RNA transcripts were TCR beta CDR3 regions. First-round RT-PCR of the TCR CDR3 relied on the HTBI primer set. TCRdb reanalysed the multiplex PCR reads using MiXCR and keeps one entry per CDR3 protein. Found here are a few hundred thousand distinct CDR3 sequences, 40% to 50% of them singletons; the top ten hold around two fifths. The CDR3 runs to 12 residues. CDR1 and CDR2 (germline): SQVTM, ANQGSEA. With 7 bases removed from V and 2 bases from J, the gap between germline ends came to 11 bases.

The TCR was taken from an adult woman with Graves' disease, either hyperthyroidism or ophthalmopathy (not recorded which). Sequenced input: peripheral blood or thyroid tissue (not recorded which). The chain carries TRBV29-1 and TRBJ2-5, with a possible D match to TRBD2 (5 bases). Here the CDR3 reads CSAEREQETQYL. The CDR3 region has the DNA TGCAGCGCCGAGAGGGAGCAAGAGACCCAGTACCTC.